A selection of T cell receptor beta chains follows, all from one sample in a study of T cell changes during pregnancy in multiple sclerosis. TCRdb's copy holds only in-frame clones and misses some; the assay was immunoSEQ multiplex PCR. The data show 40,000 to 45,000 clones, just over 90% seen once. The sequenced sample was CD4+ T cells from peripheral blood mononuclear cells, obtained in the third trimester of pregnancy. The receptors here all came from a female donor with multiple sclerosis, enrolled in a pregnancy study. The CDR3 runs from the conserved cysteine through the conserved F or W.

v_call,cdr3_aa
TRBV6-5,CASSPEQSYGYTF
TRBV5-1,CASSERGDSAGELFF
TRBV2,CASSVELRSSPLHF
TRBV5-8,CASSRGFVSNQPQHF
TRBV6-1,CASSDAGAQDTGELFF
TRBV27,CASSRLLAKNIQYF
TRBV4-2,CASSQGAPRGANYNEQFF
TRBV2,CASSQTYEQYF
TRBV19,CASRAGGPLGYTF
TRBV7-6,CASSLVGDSGNTIYF
TRBV4-1,CASSQGDTSIITNIQYF
TRBV6-5,CASSGGHSYEQYF
TRBV2,CASSGDRGLADTQYF
TRBV7-2,CASSLPGGGTEETQYF
TRBV30,CAWSEAVREGSNQPQHF
TRBV5-1,CASRERQGRNTGELFF
TRBV10-3,CAISGASSYNEQFF
TRBV5-1,CASAQAGRSRPETQYF
TRBV19,CASSSGTSGANEQFF
TRBV5-1,CASSILAGADNEQFF
TRBV7-3,CASSFYSGGRGGELFF
TRBV7-3,CASNLGLGGAEQYF
TRBV7-6,CASSLEPGQGAYPYEQYF
TRBV15,CATSRLLATNTGELFF
TRBV19,CASSIYPGQNYEQYF
TRBV19,CASSPQALAGVDSYNEQFF
TRBV7-9,CASSPTGGESPLHF
TRBV27,CASRQTAGGYNEQFF
TRBV6-5,CASSGLYNEQFF
TRBV19,CASSTGGDHYSTEAFF
TRBV28,CASSLLGLPGLNEQFF
TRBV18,CASFTGVQETQYF
TRBV6-1,CARRRQGRGQPQHF
TRBV7-9,CASSRSAGVGTDTQYF
TRBV11-2,CASSSTSGSSKQYF
TRBV2,CASSERVSSYEQYF
TRBV7-2,CASSRHAGQSNQPQHF